This T cell receptor beta chain was observed in a study of blood T cells in healthy people across ages. Findings and limits, study-wide: Estimates drawn from one million T cells were deemed to understate diversity. Greater diversity and more naive CD4+ cells were seen in long-lived donors than in aged donors.

Total RNA extraction produced at least 5 micrograms (per sample) for the study. Concerning this clonotype itself: Its cognate antigen is unknown.

Then a second PCR, running roughly 6 to 11 cycles, was carried out with a sample-barcoded 5' primer and a J-beta primer mix. Each TCR beta cDNA got a 12-nucleotide random molecular identifier. Via MiXCR, TCRdb re-called the 5' RACE reads, giving one row per CDR3 protein. The sample carries 590,000 or so distinct CDR3 sequences, about 30% recorded once. The V and J ends lost 1 base and 7 bases respectively, with 14 bases between them. Germline V gene data show CDR1 as GTSNPN and CDR2 as SVGIG (reference sequence). This CDR3 spans 14 amino acids. The sequenced material came from blood. The J gene is TRBJ1-5, the V gene TRBV30, with D perhaps matching TRBD1 (6 bases). The clonotype comes from a woman older than 75 in good health. The CDR3 DNA follows: TGTGCCTGGAGTGGACGGGGGGGCGGGCAGCCCCAGCATTTT. This sequence encodes CAWSGRGGGQPQHF.